The 8 T cell receptor beta chains in this list originate from one sample, sequenced in a study of vaccination and CD4 T cells after COVID-19. Specified treatment: roughly 11-day PBMC culture with coronavirus spike peptide pools or control peptides (ViraFEST assay). These receptors lack a known antigen. Sequencing of the DNA from cultured CD4+ T cells was carried out with the Oncomine TCR Beta short-read assay. Via MiXCR, TCRdb re-called the PCR reads, giving one row per CDR3 protein. Of about 11,000 distinct CDR3 sequences listed, roughly 67% are singletons. Sequenced material: CD4+ T cells from blood, cultured in vitro. Every receptor here comes from a human donor who had recovered from COVID-19.

The rearrangement joins TRBV27 to TRBJ2-3; D gene ambiguous. CDR1 MNHEY and CDR2 SMNVEV come from the germline V gene (reference sequence). The CDR3 loop spans 13 amino acids. V dropped 8 bases and J dropped 0 bases, with 9 bases sitting between them. The CDR3 protein is CASSRASTDTQYF. Here the CDR3 DNA reads TGTGCCAGCTCGCGAGCTAGCACAGATACGCAGTATTTT.

This clonotype is classed as large. The rearrangement uses TRBV6-2 or TRBV6-3 and TRBJ1-1; the D is unclear. CDR1 and CDR2 (germline): MNHEY, SVGEGT. The CDR3 covers 12 residues. Between the trimmed V and J ends, which lost 6 bases and 4 bases, there was a span of 9 bases. CDR3 loop: CASRGIVTEAFF. The CDR3 DNA follows: TGTGCCAGCAGGGGGATCGTCACTGAAGCTTTCTTT.

This chain uses TRBV15 with TRBJ2-5; D could derive from TRBD1 or TRBD2 (7 bases each). CDR3 size: 15 residues. Trimming removed 1 base at V and 5 bases at J, with 14 bases between. The V gene's germline CDR1 is LNHNV and CDR2 YYDKDF (reference sequence). The CDR3 nucleotides read TGTGCCACCAGCAGAGGGTCTCAGGGGGGGGAGACCCAGTACTTC. Amino acids: CATSRGSQGGETQYF.

Only a few counts were recorded for this clonotype. The chain recombines TRBV20-1 with TRBJ1-6, with no clear D. From germline, CDR1 is DFQATT and CDR2 SNEGSKA (reference sequence). The CDR3 extends over 13 amino acids. V was pared by 3 bases and J by 8 bases, with 11 bases between. CDR3 DNA: TGCAGTGCTAGGGTGGGCAGCGATTCACCCCTCCACTTT. Translating gives CSARVGSDSPLHF.

This chain connects TRBV5-1 to TRBJ2-7, with no clear D. Germline lookup yields CDR1 SGHRS and CDR2 YFSETQ. This CDR3 is built from 13 residues. V gave up 4 bases and J gave up 3 bases, with 11 bases separating them. The CDR3 is CASSQHVGYEQYF. In DNA form, the CDR3 reads TGCGCCAGCAGCCAGCATGTTGGCTACGAGCAGTACTTC. Looking up the rest from reference TRBV5-1 and TRBJ2-7 gives the full variable domain: KAGVTQTPRYLIKTRGQQVTLSCSPISGHRSVSWYQQTPGQGLQFLFEYFSETQRNKGNFPGRFSGRQFSNSRSEMNVSTLELGDSALYLCASSQHVGYEQYFGPGTRLTVT.

The gene calls are TRBV6-2 or TRBV6-3 and TRBJ2-3; TRBD2 agrees at 8 bases. The CDR3 totals 15 residues. Trimming at V came to 7 bases and at J to 4 bases, leaving 10 bases not matched to a gene. Germline V gives CDR1 MNHEY, CDR2 SVGEGT. The CDR3 loop is CASNPAGVYSDTQYF. CDR3 DNA sequence: TGTGCCAGCAACCCAGCGGGGGTTTACTCAGATACGCAGTATTTT.

CDR3 region: CASRPSGLDYNEQFF. In nucleotides, the CDR3 is TGTGCCAGCAGACCCTCTGGACTGGACTACAATGAGCAGTTCTTC. The chain couples TRBV12-3 or TRBV12-4 to TRBJ2-1; maybe TRBD2 (5 bases). This CDR3 spans 15 amino acids. Trimming shortened V by 6 bases and J by 3 bases, and 15 bases separated the two germline ends.

The chain has TRBV2 and TRBJ1-2, with TRBD1 matching 7 bases. Per the germline V gene, CDR1 is SNHLY and CDR2 is FYNNEI. The CDR3 totals 15 residues. Germline trimming cut 3 bases from V and 4 bases from J; bases unmatched to any gene: 8. The CDR3 spells CASSDEGAGIYGYTF. The CDR3 bases are TGTGCCAGCAGTGATGAGGGGGCCGGAATCTATGGCTACACCTTC.